Listed here are 2 T cell receptor beta chains from one sample, sequenced in a study of blood T cell repertoires in COVID-19. The data were produced by immunoSEQ multiplex PCR, yet TCRdb's version contains in-frame clones alone and is incomplete. The sample lists 50,000 to 70,000 clones, about 88% occurring once. Sequenced input: peripheral blood. These TCRs come from a human donor with active COVID-19. The donor label of this sample is uncertain.

The chain couples TRBV24-1 to TRBJ2-1, with TRBD2 matching over 11 bases. V was pared by 2 bases and J by 4 bases, with 3 bases of the junction left unmatched. Germline CDR1 reads KGHDR; CDR2 reads SFDVKD. The CDR3 has 16 amino acids. The CDR3: CATSDYTSGSYNEQFF. CDR3 bases: TGTGCCACCAGTGATTATACTAGCGGGAGTTACAATGAGCAGTTCTTC.

The CDR3 sequence: CSVVIWDGPGEGYTF. The CDR3 DNA reads as TGCAGCGTTGTAATTTGGGACGGACCGGGAGAGGGCTACACCTTC. The chain is built from TRBV29-1 and TRBJ1-2, with a possible D match to TRBD1 (5 bases). Trimming cost V 4 bases and J 8 bases, with 23 bases left between them. The CDR3 contains 15 residues. Germline V gene lookup returns CDR1 SQVTM and CDR2 ANQGSEA.